The 17 T cell receptor beta chains presented below share a single source sample, sequenced in a study of T cell responses to AZD1222 COVID-19 vaccine. This table comes from immunoSEQ multiplex PCR, and its TCRdb copy is limited to in-frame clones, with some not included. This sample carries about 140,000 clones, 85% to 95% of them seen once, and the ten largest clones take roughly 12%. The source was peripheral blood, collected after recovery from COVID-19. Every receptor here comes from an adult who had recovered from COVID-19.

The CDR3 DNA reads TGTGCCAGCACCATCACTAGTAGGGATGAGCAGTTCTTC. Translation gives CASTITSRDEQFF. The rearrangement links TRBV6-5 to TRBJ2-1, with D possibly matching TRBD2 (5 bases). The CDR3 sequence is 13 residues long. The germline CDR1 and CDR2 sequences are MNHEY and SVGAGI. The V gene lost 7 bases and the J gene lost 8 bases, with 15 bases spanning the gap.

The DNA for the CDR3 is TGTGCCAGCAGAGATACAGGTAAAACAGCCTACGAGCAGTACTTC. Its translation: CASRDTGKTAYEQYF. V gene TRBV6-1 combines with J gene TRBJ2-7; a possible D gene is TRBD1 (5 bases). With 6 bases removed from V and 2 bases from J, the gap between germline ends came to 17 bases. CDR1 and CDR2 (germline): MNHNS, SASEGT. The CDR3 is made up of 15 amino acids.

The genes are TRBV28 and TRBJ1-5; D is perhaps TRBD1 (6 bases). The CDR3 sequence is 15 residues long. Deletions cut 3 bases from V and 3 bases from J, with 12 bases between. CDR1 is MDHEN, CDR2 SYDVKM, per germline. This chain's CDR3 is CASSLLRGYNQPQHF. Written as DNA, the CDR3 is TGTGCCAGCAGTTTGTTGAGGGGGTACAATCAGCCCCAGCATTTT.

This chain links TRBV15 with TRBJ2-2, with 7 nucleotides matching TRBD2. The CDR3 is 17 residues long. Germline V gives CDR1 LNHNV, CDR2 YYDKDF (reference sequence). V was pared by 0 bases and J by 3 bases, with 7 bases of the junction left unmatched. CDR3 in amino acids: CATSRESAGADTGELFF. CDR3 coding DNA: TGTGCCACCAGCAGAGAATCGGCGGGAGCGGACACCGGGGAGCTGTTTTTT.

This clone was recorded once. The chain joins TRBV28 to TRBJ2-1, with TRBD2 identical over 9 bases. The trim removed 6 bases at V and 8 bases at J, leaving 11 bases unmatched. This CDR3 is built from 15 residues. Germline-derived CDR1 and CDR2 are MDHEN and SYDVKM. The chain's CDR3 is CASSRSGSGSYEQFF. The CDR3 DNA sequence: TGTGCCAGCAGCCGAAGTGGTAGCGGGAGCTATGAGCAGTTCTTC.

About this clone: It is unclear where the CDR3 begins or ends on the DNA, so no DNA is shown, and the CDR3 is as TCRdb lists it. The genes are TRBV6-6 and TRBJ1-5. CDR1 is MNHNY, CDR2 SVGAGI, per germline (reference sequence). The CDR3 is made up of 19 amino acids, end residues included. This chain's CDR3 is CASSPSTHFGKYSNQPQHF.

This clone was detected once. The chain is built from TRBV24-1 and TRBJ1-1; D remains unclear. Trimming stripped 5 bases from V and 14 bases from J, with 14 bases between. The V gene's germline CDR1 is KGHDR and CDR2 SFDVKD. The length of the CDR3 is 11 residues. DNA for the CDR3: TGTGCCACCAGTGCCATCGGAGGGTGGTTCTTT. It specifies CATSAIGGWFF.

The chain recombines TRBV27 with TRBJ1-2; 8 positions match TRBD1. Germline CDR1 reads MNHEY; CDR2 reads SMNVEV (reference sequence). V trimming: 5 bases; J trimming: 5 bases; junction bases outside the gene matches: 4. CDR3 size: 13 residues. CDR3 bases: TGTGCCAGCAGTACCCGGACAGGGTATGGCTACACCTTC. It specifies CASSTRTGYGYTF.

The chain combines TRBV5-4 with TRBJ1-2; a possible D gene is TRBD1 (5 bases). Germline CDR1 and CDR2: SGHNT and YYREEE (reference sequence). CDR3 size: 14 residues. Trimming removed 4 bases from V and 2 bases from J, with 12 bases in between. The CDR3 sequence: CASSPRDVNYGYTF. CDR3 DNA: TGTGCCAGCAGCCCCCGGGACGTCAACTATGGCTACACCTTC.

V gene TRBV12-3 or TRBV12-4 combines with J gene TRBJ1-5; a possible D gene is TRBD1 (5 bases). The CDR3 loop spans 13 amino acids. V shed 6 bases and J shed 7 bases, with 13 bases lying between them. The CDR3 region is CASSRTGKQPQHF. Here the CDR3 DNA reads TGTGCCAGCAGCCGAACAGGAAAACAGCCCCAGCATTTT.

The chain combines TRBV4-1 with TRBJ2-1, with 7 bases matching TRBD2. CDR3 length: 17 residues. Trimming took 0 bases from V and 2 from J; bases not matched to a gene: 7. Germline CDR1 and CDR2: MGHRA and YSYEKL. Written as DNA, the CDR3 is TGCGCCAGCAGCCAAGATCCGAAGCGGGAAACCTACAATGAGCAGTTCTTC. It translates to CASSQDPKRETYNEQFF.

The V call is TRBV10-1, the J call TRBJ1-4; D uncertain. V dropped 0 bases and J dropped 7 bases, with 9 bases sitting between them. The CDR3 loop spans 14 amino acids. Germline lookup yields CDR1 WNHNN and CDR2 SYGVQD (reference sequence). This CDR3 reads CASSESPEGEKLFF. CDR3 DNA: TGCGCCAGCAGTGAGTCGCCTGAAGGTGAAAAACTGTTTTTT.

The rearrangement joins TRBV10-3 to TRBJ2-7, with 13 bases matching TRBD2. CDR1 is ENHRY, CDR2 SYGVKD, per germline. The CDR3 is made up of 18 amino acids. The ends lost 6 bases at V and 0 bases at J; junction bases unmatched: 11. The CDR3 is CAIRDTGTSGTPSYEQYF. The DNA for the CDR3 is TGTGCCATCAGAGATACCGGGACTAGCGGGACCCCCTCCTACGAGCAGTACTTC.

The chain carries TRBV7-8 and TRBJ2-7, with D perhaps matching TRBD2 (6 bases). Germline V CDR1 and CDR2: SGHVS, FQNEAQ. The V end was cut by 6 bases, the J end by 4 bases, with 25 bases between. This CDR3 spans 17 amino acids. This chain's CDR3 is CASSPPREGLPGYEQYF. The CDR3 DNA follows: TGTGCCAGCAGTCCCCCAAGAGAGGGACTCCCAGGGTACGAGCAGTACTTC.

The J gene is TRBJ2-7, the V gene TRBV7-9; D perhaps matches TRBD2 (6 bases). The V gene's germline CDR1 is SEHNR and CDR2 FQNEAQ (reference sequence). There are 16 residues in the CDR3. V lost 5 bases and J lost 1, with 18 bases in between. In DNA form, the CDR3 reads TGTGCCAGCAGCCCCGGGCGGGCGGGGCTATCCTACGAGCAGTACTTC. This encodes CASSPGRAGLSYEQYF.

This chain connects TRBV5-1 to TRBJ2-7; 14 nucleotides agree with TRBD2. The germline gives CDR1 SGHRS, CDR2 YFSETQ. The junction had 6 bases not matched to a gene; V was cut back by 4 bases and J by 6 bases. This CDR3 region has 15 residues. The DNA of the CDR3 is TGCGCCAGCAGCCCGGGACTAGCGGGAGAAGGCGAGCAGTACTTC. Translated, it gives CASSPGLAGEGEQYF.

V and J are TRBV19 and TRBJ2-3; D possibly uses TRBD1 or TRBD2 (6 bases each). The V and J ends lost 11 bases and 6 bases respectively, with 15 bases between them. Germline CDR1 and CDR2: LNHDA and SQIVND (reference sequence). This CDR3 contains 12 residues. The CDR3 DNA sequence: TGTGCCTCTGCGAGGGGGAGGGATACGCAGTATTTT. This encodes CASARGRDTQYF.